This paragraph covers one TCR beta chain sequence. Its target is unknown. The sample originates from a study of shared clonotypes between healthy human individuals. Notes on the study in general: The sharing of 5% to 5.5% of naive CD4 clonotypes was seen across a few donors.

Germline lookup yields CDR1 SGDLS and CDR2 YYNGEE. The V gene end was trimmed by 0 bases and the J gene end by 1 base; junction bases not matched to a gene: 8. CDR3 length equals 18 residues. In the authors' methods: Junction-only sequences without quality scores were provided by ImmunoSEQ, so filtering was different. Sequenced by immunoSEQ multiplex PCR; TCRdb stores in-frame clones only, minus some. D and trimming come from the DNA, and the V and J calls and clone size come from that table. The sample lists hundreds of thousands of clones, around 74% seen once, with approximately 1.6% in the top ten.

This clonotype was obtained from a woman aged 25 to 39 in good health. Sequencing used memory CD4+ T cells sorted from blood. Specified subset: CD45RA-negative fraction. This chain joins TRBV9 and TRBJ2-2, with 8 bases fitting TRBD2. The CDR3: CASSVAGGRSWNTGELFF. DNA for the CDR3: TGTGCCAGCAGCGTAGCGGGGGGGCGATCGTGGAACACCGGGGAGCTGTTTTTT.